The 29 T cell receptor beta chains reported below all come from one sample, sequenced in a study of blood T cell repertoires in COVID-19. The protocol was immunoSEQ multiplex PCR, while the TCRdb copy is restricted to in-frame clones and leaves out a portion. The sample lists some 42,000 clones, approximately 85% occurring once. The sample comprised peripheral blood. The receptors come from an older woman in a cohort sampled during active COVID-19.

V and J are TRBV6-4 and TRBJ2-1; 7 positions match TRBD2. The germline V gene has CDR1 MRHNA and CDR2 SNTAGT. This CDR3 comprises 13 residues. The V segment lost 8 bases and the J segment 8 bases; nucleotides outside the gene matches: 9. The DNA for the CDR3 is TGTGCCAGCTCGCGGGCTAGCGGCTATGAGCAGTTCTTC. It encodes CASSRASGYEQFF.

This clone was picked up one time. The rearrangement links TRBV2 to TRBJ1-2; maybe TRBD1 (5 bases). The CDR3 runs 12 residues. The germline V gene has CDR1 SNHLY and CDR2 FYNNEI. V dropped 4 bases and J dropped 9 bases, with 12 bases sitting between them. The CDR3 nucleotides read TGTGCCAGCAGTGGGGGGGGTGAGAGCTACACCTTC. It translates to CASSGGGESYTF.

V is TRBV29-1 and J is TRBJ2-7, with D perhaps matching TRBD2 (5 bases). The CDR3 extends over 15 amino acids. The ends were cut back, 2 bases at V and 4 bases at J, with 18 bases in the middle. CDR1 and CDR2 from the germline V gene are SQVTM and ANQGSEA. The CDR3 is CSVEIGRAGVYEQYF. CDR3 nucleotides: TGCAGCGTTGAAATCGGGCGTGCCGGGGTTTACGAGCAGTACTTC.

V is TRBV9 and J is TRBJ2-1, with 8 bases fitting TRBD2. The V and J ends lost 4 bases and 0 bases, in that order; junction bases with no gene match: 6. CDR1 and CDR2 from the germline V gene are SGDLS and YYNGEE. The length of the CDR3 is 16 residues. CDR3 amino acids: CASSLGSGSSYNEQFF. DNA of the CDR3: TGTGCCAGCAGCCTCGGGAGCGGGAGCTCCTACAATGAGCAGTTCTTC.

This CDR3 reads CASSGGGTQETQYF. In DNA, the CDR3 is TGTGCCAGCAGTGGGGGGGGGACCCAAGAGACCCAGTACTTC. The V and J genes are TRBV2 and TRBJ2-5; 7 bases are a match to TRBD2. With 4 bases clipped from V and 1 base from J, the junction kept 3 bases outside the gene matches. This CDR3 contains 14 residues. Germline V lookup: CDR1 SNHLY, CDR2 FYNNEI.

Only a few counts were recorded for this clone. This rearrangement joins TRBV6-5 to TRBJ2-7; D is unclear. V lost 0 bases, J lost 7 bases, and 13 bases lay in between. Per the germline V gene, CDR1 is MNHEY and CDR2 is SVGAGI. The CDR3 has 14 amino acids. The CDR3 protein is CASSYSTSQREQYF. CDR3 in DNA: TGTGCCAGCAGTTACTCGACTTCCCAAAGGGAGCAGTACTTC.

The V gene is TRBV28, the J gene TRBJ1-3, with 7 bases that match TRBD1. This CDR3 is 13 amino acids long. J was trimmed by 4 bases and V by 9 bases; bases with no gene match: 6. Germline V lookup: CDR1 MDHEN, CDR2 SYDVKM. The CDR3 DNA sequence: TGTGCCAGTCTTCAGGGGGTGGGAAACACCATATATTTT. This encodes CASLQGVGNTIYF.

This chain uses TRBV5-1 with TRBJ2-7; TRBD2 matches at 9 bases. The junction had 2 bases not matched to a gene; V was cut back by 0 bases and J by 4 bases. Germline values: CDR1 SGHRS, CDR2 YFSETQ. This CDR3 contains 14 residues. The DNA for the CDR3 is TGCGCCAGCAGCTTGGGGCGGGAGGGATACGAGCAGTACTTC. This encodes CASSLGREGYEQYF.

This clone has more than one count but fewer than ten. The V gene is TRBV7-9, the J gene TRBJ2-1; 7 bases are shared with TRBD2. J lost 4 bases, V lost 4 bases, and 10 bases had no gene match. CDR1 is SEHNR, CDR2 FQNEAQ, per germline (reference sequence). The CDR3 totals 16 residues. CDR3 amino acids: CASSSTAGNVYNEQFF. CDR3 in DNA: TGTGCCAGCAGCTCCACAGCGGGGAACGTATACAATGAGCAGTTCTTC.

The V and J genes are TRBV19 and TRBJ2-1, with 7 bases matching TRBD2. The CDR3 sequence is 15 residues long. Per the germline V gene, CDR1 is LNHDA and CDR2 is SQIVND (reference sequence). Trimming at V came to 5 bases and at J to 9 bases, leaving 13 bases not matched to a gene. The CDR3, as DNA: TGTGCCAGTAGTGACCGGGGACTAACTTACGGTGAGCAGTTCTTC. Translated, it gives CASSDRGLTYGEQFF.

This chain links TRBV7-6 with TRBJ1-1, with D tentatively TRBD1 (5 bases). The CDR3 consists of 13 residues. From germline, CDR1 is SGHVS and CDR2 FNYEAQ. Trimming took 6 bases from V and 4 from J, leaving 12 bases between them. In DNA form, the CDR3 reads TGTGCCAGCAGTCCCGGCAGGGTCACTGAAGCTTTCTTT. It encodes CASSPGRVTEAFF. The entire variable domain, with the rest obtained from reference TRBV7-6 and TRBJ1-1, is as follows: GAGVSQSPRYKVTKRGQDVALRCDPISGHVSLYWYRQALGQGPEFLTYFNYEAQQDKSGLPNDRFSAERPEGSISTLTIQRTEQRDSAMYRCASSPGRVTEAFFGQGTRLTVV.

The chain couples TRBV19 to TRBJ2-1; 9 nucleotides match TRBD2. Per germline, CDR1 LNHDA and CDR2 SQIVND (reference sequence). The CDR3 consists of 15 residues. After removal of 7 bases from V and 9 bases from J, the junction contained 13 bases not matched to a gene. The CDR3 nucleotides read TGTGCCAGTAAGCTAGCGGGGAGGGGTTACGGTGAGCAGTTCTTC. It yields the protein CASKLAGRGYGEQFF. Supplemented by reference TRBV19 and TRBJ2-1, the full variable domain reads DGGITQSPKYLFRKEGQNVTLSCEQNLNHDAMYWYRQDPGQGLRLIYYSQIVNDFQKGDIAEGYSVSREKKESFPLTVTSAQKNPTAFYLCASKLAGRGYGEQFFGPGTRLTVL.

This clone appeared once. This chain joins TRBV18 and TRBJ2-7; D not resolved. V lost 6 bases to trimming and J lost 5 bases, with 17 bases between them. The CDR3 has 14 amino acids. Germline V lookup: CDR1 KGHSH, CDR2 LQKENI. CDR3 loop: CASSPLPYADEQYF. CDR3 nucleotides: TGTGCCAGCTCGCCTCTACCTTACGCCGACGAGCAGTACTTC.

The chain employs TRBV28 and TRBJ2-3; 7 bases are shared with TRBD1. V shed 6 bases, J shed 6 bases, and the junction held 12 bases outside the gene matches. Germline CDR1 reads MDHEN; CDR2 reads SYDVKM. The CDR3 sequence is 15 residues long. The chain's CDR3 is CASSPDRDYSDTQYF. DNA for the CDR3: TGTGCCAGCAGCCCCGACAGGGATTATTCGGATACGCAGTATTTT.

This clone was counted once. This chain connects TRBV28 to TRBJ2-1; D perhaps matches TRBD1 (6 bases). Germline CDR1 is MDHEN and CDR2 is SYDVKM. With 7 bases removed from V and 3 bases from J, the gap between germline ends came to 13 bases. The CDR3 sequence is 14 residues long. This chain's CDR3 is CASTTDRYYNEQFF. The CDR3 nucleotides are TGTGCCAGCACCACAGACAGGTACTACAATGAGCAGTTCTTC.

DNA of the CDR3: TGCGCCAGCAGCTTTGGACAGGGACTCACCGGGGAGCTGTTTTTT. It translates to CASSFGQGLTGELFF. The chain links TRBV5-1 to TRBJ2-2, with 8 bases matching TRBD1. Per the germline V gene, CDR1 is SGHRS and CDR2 is YFSETQ. The CDR3 sequence is 15 residues long. V gave up 2 bases and J gave up 4 bases; unmatched junction bases: 4. Based on the CDR3 plus reference TRBV5-1 and TRBJ2-2, the full variable domain is KAGVTQTPRYLIKTRGQQVTLSCSPISGHRSVSWYQQTPGQGLQFLFEYFSETQRNKGNFPGRFSGRQFSNSRSEMNVSTLELGDSALYLCASSFGQGLTGELFFGEGSRLTVL.

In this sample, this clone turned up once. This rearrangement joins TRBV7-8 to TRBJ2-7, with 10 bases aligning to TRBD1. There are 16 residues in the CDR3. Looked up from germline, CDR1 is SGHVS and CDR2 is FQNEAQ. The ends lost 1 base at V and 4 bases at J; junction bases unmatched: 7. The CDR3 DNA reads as TGTGCCAGCAGCTTAGTTTGGGACAGGGGCCCTTACGAGCAGTACTTC. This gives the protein CASSLVWDRGPYEQYF.

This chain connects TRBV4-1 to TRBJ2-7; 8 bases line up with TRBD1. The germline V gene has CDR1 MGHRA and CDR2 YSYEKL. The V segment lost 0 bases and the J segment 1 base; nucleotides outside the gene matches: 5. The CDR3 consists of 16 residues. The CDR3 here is CASSQETGGNSYEQYF. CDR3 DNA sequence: TGCGCCAGCAGCCAAGAAACAGGGGGGAATTCCTACGAGCAGTACTTC.

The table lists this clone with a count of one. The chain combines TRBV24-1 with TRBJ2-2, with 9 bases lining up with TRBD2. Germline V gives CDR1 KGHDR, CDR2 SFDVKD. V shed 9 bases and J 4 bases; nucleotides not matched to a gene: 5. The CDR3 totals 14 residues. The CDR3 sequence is CATLAGDLTGELFF. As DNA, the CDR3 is TGTGCCACCTTAGCGGGAGATCTCACCGGGGAGCTGTTTTTT.

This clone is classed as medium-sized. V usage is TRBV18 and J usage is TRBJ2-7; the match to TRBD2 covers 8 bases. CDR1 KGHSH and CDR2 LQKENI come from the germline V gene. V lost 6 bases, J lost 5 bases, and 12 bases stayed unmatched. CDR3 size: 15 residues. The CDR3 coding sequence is TGTGCCAGCTCGCCGACGAAGAGCGGGAGTGACGAGCAGTACTTC. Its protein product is CASSPTKSGSDEQYF.

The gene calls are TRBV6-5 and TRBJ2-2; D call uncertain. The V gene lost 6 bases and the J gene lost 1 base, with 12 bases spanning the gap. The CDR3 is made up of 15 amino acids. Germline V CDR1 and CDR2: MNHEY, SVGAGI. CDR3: CASSLRRRNTGELFF. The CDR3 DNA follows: TGTGCCAGCAGCCTACGGCGGAGGAACACCGGGGAGCTGTTTTTT.

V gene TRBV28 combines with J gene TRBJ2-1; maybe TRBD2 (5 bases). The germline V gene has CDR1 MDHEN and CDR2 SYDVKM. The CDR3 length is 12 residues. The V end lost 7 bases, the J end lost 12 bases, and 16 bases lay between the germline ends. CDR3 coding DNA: TGTGCCAGCACCACTCCGGGAAGGAGGCAGTTCTTC. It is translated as CASTTPGRRQFF. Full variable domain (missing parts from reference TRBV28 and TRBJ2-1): DVKVTQSSRYLVKRTGEKVFLECVQDMDHENMFWYRQDPGLGLRLIYFSYDVKMKEKGDIPEGYSVSREKKERFSLILESASTNQTSMYLCASTTPGRRQFFGPGTRLTVL.

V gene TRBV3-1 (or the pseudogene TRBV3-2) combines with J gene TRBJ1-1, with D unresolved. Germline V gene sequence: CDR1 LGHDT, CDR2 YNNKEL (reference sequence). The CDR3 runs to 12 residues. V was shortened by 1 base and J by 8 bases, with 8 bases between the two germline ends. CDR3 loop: CASSQGRREAFF. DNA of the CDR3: TGTGCCAGCAGCCAAGGGCGGCGGGAAGCTTTCTTT.

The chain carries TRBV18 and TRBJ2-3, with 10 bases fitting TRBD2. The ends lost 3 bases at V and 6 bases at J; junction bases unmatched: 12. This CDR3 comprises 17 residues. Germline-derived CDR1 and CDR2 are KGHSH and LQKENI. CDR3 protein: CASSPASGRIVGDTQYF. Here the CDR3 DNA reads TGTGCCAGCTCACCGGCTAGCGGGAGAATTGTCGGCGATACGCAGTATTTT.

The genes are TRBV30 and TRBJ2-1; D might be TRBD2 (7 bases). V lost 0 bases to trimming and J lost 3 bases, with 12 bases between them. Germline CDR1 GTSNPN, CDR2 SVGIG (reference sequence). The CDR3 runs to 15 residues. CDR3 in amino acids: CAWSVGGGGYNEQFF. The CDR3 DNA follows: TGTGCCTGGAGTGTAGGGGGAGGGGGCTACAATGAGCAGTTCTTC. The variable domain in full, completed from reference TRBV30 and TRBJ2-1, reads SQTIHQWPATLVQPVGSPLSLECTVEGTSNPNLYWYRQAAGRGLQLLFYSVGIGQISSEVPQNLSASRPQDRQFILSSKKLLLSDSGFYLCAWSVGGGGYNEQFFGPGTRLTVL.

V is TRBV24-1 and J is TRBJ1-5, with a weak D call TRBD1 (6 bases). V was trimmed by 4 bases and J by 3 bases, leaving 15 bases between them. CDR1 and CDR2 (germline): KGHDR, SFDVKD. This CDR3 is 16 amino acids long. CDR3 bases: TGTGCCACCAGTGAATTTACAGGGCTCTACAATCAGCCCCAGCATTTT. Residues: CATSEFTGLYNQPQHF.

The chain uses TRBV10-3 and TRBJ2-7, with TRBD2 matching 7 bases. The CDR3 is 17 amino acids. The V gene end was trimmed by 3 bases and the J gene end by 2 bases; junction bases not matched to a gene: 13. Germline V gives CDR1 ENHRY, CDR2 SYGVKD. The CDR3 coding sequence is TGTGCCATCAGTGACGGCCCACTAGCGCCCCGGGCCTACGAGCAGTACTTC. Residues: CAISDGPLAPRAYEQYF.

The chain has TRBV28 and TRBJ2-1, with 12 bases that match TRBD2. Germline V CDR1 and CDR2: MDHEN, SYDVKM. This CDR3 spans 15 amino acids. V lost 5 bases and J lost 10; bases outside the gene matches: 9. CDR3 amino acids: CASSGASGRAREQFF. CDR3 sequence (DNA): TGTGCCAGCAGTGGCGCTAGCGGGAGGGCCCGAGAGCAGTTCTTC.

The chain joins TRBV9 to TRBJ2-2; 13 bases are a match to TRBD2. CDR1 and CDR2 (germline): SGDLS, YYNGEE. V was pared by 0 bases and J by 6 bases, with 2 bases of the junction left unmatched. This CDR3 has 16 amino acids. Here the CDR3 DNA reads TGTGCCAGCAGCGTAGGGACTAGCGGGAGCCCCGGGGAGCTGTTTTTT. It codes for CASSVGTSGSPGELFF.